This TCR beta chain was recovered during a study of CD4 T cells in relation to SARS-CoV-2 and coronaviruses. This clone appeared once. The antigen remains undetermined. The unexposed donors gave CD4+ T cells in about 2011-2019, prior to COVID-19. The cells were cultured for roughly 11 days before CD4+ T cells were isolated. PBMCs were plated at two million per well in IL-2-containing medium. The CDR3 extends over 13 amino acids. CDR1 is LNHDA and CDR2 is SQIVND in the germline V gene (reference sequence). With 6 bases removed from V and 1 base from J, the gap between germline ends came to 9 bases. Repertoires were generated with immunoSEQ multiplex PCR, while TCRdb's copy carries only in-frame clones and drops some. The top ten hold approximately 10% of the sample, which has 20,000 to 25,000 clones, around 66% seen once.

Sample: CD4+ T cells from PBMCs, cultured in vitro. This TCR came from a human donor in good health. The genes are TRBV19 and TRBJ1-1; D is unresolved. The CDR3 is CASRLSENTEAFF. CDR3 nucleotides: TGTGCCAGTAGGTTGTCAGAGAACACTGAAGCTTTCTTT.